A single sample gave rise to the 17 T cell receptor beta chains below, sequenced in a study of blood T cell repertoires in COVID-19. The data were produced by immunoSEQ multiplex PCR, yet TCRdb's version contains in-frame clones alone and is incomplete. The sample consists of roughly 330,000 clones, 80% to 90% of them appearing once. The sample taken for sequencing was PBMCs or T cells enriched from blood (not recorded which). The source of these receptors is a woman younger than 35 who had recovered from COVID-19.

This clone was recorded a few times. The V gene is TRBV9, the J gene TRBJ1-2, with a weak D call TRBD1 (6 bases). The CDR3 has 16 residues. Germline CDR1 and CDR2: SGDLS and YYNGEE. Deletions cut 4 bases from V and 1 base from J, with 17 bases between. Here the CDR3 reads CASSSTPGQYNYGYTF. DNA of the CDR3: TGTGCCAGCAGCTCCACACCCGGACAGTATAACTATGGCTACACCTTC.

The chain couples TRBV27 to TRBJ2-7; TRBD2 is a possible D gene (5 bases). The germline V gene has CDR1 MNHEY and CDR2 SMNVEV (reference sequence). Trimming left V 6 bases short and J 0 bases short, with 12 bases between. There are 14 residues in the CDR3. In DNA form, the CDR3 reads TGTGCCAGCAGAAGCGGCGGGTCCTCCTACGAGCAGTACTTC. Translating gives CASRSGGSSYEQYF.

The genes are TRBV29-1 and TRBJ1-1, with D hard to call. The length of the CDR3 is 13 residues. Trimming removed 0 bases at V and 5 bases at J, with 10 bases between. Germline CDR1 SQVTM, CDR2 ANQGSEA. In nucleotides, the CDR3 is TGCAGCGTTGAAGAACTAGGATGGACTGAAGCTTTCTTT. Its translation is CSVEELGWTEAFF.

This clone was seen only once. The gene calls are TRBV5-5 and TRBJ2-5, with TRBD2 matching over 11 bases. J lost 5 bases, V lost 4 bases, and 13 bases had no gene match. The CDR3 loop spans 17 amino acids. Looked up from germline, CDR1 is SGHKS and CDR2 is YYEKEE (reference sequence). The CDR3: CASSPGTSGLLGETQYF. The CDR3, as DNA: TGTGCCAGCAGCCCCGGGACTAGCGGTCTTCTAGGTGAGACCCAGTACTTC. The full variable domain, rest sourced from reference TRBV5-5 and TRBJ2-5, is DAGVTQSPTHLIKTRGQQVTLRCSPISGHKSVSWYQQVLGQGPQFIFQYYEKEERGRGNFPDRFSARQFPNYSSELNVNALLLGDSALYLCASSPGTSGLLGETQYFGPGTRLLVL.

The J gene is TRBJ1-3, the V gene TRBV7-2; 7 positions match TRBD1. Trimming took 5 bases from V and 2 from J; bases not matched to a gene: 9. The germline CDR1 and CDR2 sequences are SGHTA and FQGNSA. This CDR3 spans 16 amino acids. This chain's CDR3 is CASSAGDSETGNTIYF. CDR3 in DNA: TGTGCCAGCAGCGCAGGGGACAGTGAAACTGGAAACACCATATATTTT.

The chain carries TRBV6-5 and TRBJ2-4; D is possibly TRBD2 (6 bases). This CDR3 has 15 amino acids. V lost 0 bases and J lost 5, with 11 bases in between. Germline CDR1 MNHEY, CDR2 SVGAGI. The CDR3 reads CASSYSLGTQNIQYF. The CDR3 DNA reads TGTGCCAGCAGTTACTCGTTAGGGACTCAAAACATTCAGTACTTC.

This clone has more than one count but fewer than ten. In DNA form, the CDR3 reads TGTGCCTGGTCCCGGAGACAGGGGACCGAAGCTTTCTTT. Translation gives CAWSRRQGTEAFF. J is TRBJ1-1 and V is TRBV30, with 8 positions matching TRBD1. Losses at the gene ends were 5 bases for V and 8 bases for J; bases not matched to a gene: 10. The CDR3 runs to 13 residues. CDR1 and CDR2 from the germline V gene are GTSNPN and SVGIG (reference sequence).

In DNA, the CDR3 is TGTGCCAGCAGCATCACAGGGGGCACTGATGGCTACACCTTC. This sequence encodes CASSITGGTDGYTF. The rearrangement uses TRBV28 and TRBJ1-2; 9 positions agree with TRBD1. The germline V gene has CDR1 MDHEN and CDR2 SYDVKM. CDR3 length: 14 residues. V lost 6 bases to trimming and J lost 6 bases; unmatched junction nucleotides: 8.

The chain uses TRBV11-3 and TRBJ2-1, with D unresolved. Per germline, CDR1 SGHNT and CDR2 YENEEA. The CDR3 is 13 residues long. Trimming stripped 3 bases from V and 0 bases from J, with 3 bases between. The CDR3 nucleotides read TGTGCCAGCAGCTTGAGCTCCTACAATGAGCAGTTCTTC. It codes for CASSLSSYNEQFF.

This clone was found a few times. This sequence joins TRBV6-5 and TRBJ1-3; D possibly corresponds to TRBD1 (5 bases). The germline V gene encodes CDR1 MNHEY and CDR2 SVGAGI. Trimming shortened V by 2 bases and J by 3 bases, and 8 bases separated the two germline ends. This CDR3 spans 14 amino acids. DNA for the CDR3: TGTGCCAGCAGTTACGGCAGGGATGGAAACACCATATATTTT. Amino acid sequence: CASSYGRDGNTIYF.

The J gene is TRBJ2-3, the V gene TRBV29-1; tentatively, D is TRBD2 (7 bases). The CDR3 is 14 residues long. The V end lost 6 bases, the J end lost 2 bases, and 15 bases lay between the germline ends. CDR1 is SQVTM, CDR2 ANQGSEA, per germline. The CDR3 protein is CSVGGASVTDTQYF. The CDR3 coding sequence is TGCAGCGTGGGGGGGGCTAGCGTCACAGATACGCAGTATTTT.

V gene TRBV15 combines with J gene TRBJ2-2, with 7 bases aligning to TRBD1. Germline CDR1 reads LNHNV; CDR2 reads YYDKDF (reference sequence). J was trimmed by 5 bases and V by 6 bases; bases with no gene match: 3. The CDR3 contains 13 residues. CDR3 coding DNA: TGTGCCACCAGTGGGACAGCAACCGGGGAGCTGTTTTTT. Encoded protein: CATSGTATGELFF.

This clone was counted only a few times. J is TRBJ1-2 and V is TRBV25-1, with 10 bases fitting TRBD1. J was trimmed by 6 bases and V by 1 base; bases with no gene match: 11. Germline V gene lookup returns CDR1 MGHDK and CDR2 SYGVNS. The CDR3 has 17 amino acids. The CDR3 loop reads CASSEFTFGTGEDGYTF. The CDR3 nucleotides read TGTGCCAGCAGTGAATTCACCTTCGGGACAGGGGAAGATGGCTACACCTTC.

This sequence joins TRBV7-9 and TRBJ2-3; 8 bases match TRBD2. J gave up 0 bases and V 7 bases, and 3 bases lay outside the gene matches. Germline V gene lookup returns CDR1 SEHNR and CDR2 FQNEAQ (reference sequence). The CDR3 sequence is 14 residues long. CDR3 DNA: TGTGCCAGCAATAGCGGGGCGAGCACAGATACGCAGTATTTT. Amino acids: CASNSGASTDTQYF.

The CDR3 region has the DNA TGCGCCAGCAGCTTGGGGGGTACTAGGAATAATTCACCCCTCCACTTT. This gives the protein CASSLGGTRNNSPLHF. The chain couples TRBV5-1 to TRBJ1-6; D is unclear. There are 16 residues in the CDR3. Trimming pared 0 bases from V and 5 bases from J, leaving 12 bases between. Germline V CDR1 and CDR2: SGHRS, YFSETQ.

The chain has TRBV4-1 and TRBJ1-1; possibly TRBD1 for D (5 bases). The V end was cut by 3 bases, the J end by 1 base, with 9 bases between. Germline V gives CDR1 MGHRA, CDR2 YSYEKL. The CDR3 has 14 residues. DNA for the CDR3: TGCGCCAGCAGCCATCCGACAGAGAACACTGAAGCTTTCTTT. Protein product: CASSHPTENTEAFF.

The chain has TRBV18 and TRBJ2-2; 7 bases agree with TRBD2. Germline CDR1 is KGHSH and CDR2 is LQKENI. After removal of 3 bases from V and 0 bases from J, the junction contained 4 bases not matched to a gene. The CDR3 is 16 residues long. The CDR3 here is CASSPTSDANTGELFF. For the CDR3, the DNA is TGTGCCAGCTCACCCACTAGCGATGCGAACACCGGGGAGCTGTTTTTT.